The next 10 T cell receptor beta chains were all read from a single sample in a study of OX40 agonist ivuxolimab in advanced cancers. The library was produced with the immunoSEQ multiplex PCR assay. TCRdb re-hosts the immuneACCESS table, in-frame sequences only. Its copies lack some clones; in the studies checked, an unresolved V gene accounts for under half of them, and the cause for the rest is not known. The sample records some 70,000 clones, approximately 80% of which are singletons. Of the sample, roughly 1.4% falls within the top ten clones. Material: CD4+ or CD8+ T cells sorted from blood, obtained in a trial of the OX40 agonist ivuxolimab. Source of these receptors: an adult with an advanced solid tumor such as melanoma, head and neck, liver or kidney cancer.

The CDR3 loop is CASSAGTSGGRSYEQYF. The CDR3 bases are TGTGCCAGCAGTGCCGGGACTAGCGGGGGCCGATCCTACGAGCAGTACTTC. The chain has TRBV6-1 and TRBJ2-7; 14 nucleotides match TRBD2. Germline V lookup: CDR1 MNHNS, CDR2 SASEGT. V was clipped by 4 bases and J by 1 base; unmatched bases: 6. The CDR3 runs 17 residues.

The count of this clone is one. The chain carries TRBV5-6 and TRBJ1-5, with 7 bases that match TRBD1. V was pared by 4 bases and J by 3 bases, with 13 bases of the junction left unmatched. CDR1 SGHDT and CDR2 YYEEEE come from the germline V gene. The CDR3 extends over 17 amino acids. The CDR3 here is CASSLRQTGSNNQPQHF. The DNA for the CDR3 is TGTGCCAGCAGCCTTCGCCAGACAGGGTCGAACAATCAGCCCCAGCATTTT.

The CDR3 region has the DNA TGCGCCAGCAGCTTGTGGTTGAACACTGAAGCTTTCTTT. It is translated as CASSLWLNTEAFF. This chain joins TRBV5-1 and TRBJ1-1; D unresolved. CDR1 and CDR2 (germline): SGHRS, YFSETQ. The ends were cut back, 1 base at V and 0 bases at J, with 4 bases in the middle. This CDR3 is built from 13 residues.

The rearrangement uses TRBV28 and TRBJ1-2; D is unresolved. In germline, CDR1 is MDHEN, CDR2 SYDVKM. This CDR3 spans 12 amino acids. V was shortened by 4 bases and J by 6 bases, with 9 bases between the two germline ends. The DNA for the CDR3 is TGTGCCAGCAGTTCTCTCAACCATGGCTACACCTTC. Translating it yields CASSSLNHGYTF.

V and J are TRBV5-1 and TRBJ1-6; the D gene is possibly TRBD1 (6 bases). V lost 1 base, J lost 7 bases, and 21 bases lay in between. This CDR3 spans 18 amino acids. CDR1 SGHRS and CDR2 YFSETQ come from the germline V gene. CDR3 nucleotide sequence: TGCGCCAGCAGCTTGAAGGCACTAGTGGCAGGGGAGAATTCACCCCTCCACTTT. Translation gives CASSLKALVAGENSPLHF.

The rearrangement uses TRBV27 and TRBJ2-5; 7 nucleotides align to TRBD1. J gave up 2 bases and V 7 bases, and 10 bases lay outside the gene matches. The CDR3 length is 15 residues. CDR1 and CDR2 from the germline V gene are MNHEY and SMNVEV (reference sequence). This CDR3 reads CASTRQGRPQETQYF. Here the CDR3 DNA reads TGTGCCAGCACACGACAGGGAAGGCCGCAAGAGACCCAGTACTTC.

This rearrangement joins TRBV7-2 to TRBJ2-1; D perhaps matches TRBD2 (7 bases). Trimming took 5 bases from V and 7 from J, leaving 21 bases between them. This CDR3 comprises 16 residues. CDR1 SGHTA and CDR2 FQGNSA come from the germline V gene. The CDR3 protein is CASSPDLGGGHNEQFF. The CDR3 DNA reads TGTGCCAGCAGCCCGGACCTTGGCGGGGGACATAATGAGCAGTTCTTC.

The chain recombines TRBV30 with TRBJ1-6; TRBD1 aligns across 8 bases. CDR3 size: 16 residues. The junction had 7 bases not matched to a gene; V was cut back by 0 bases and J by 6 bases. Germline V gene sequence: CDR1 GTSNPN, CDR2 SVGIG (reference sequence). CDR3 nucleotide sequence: TGTGCCTGGAGTGTCCCCCCGACAGGGGCTAATTCACCCCTCCACTTT. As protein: CAWSVPPTGANSPLHF.

The CDR3 protein is CASSYSKATYEQYF. The CDR3 DNA reads as TGTGCCAGCAGTTACTCGAAGGCTACCTACGAGCAGTACTTC. V gene TRBV6-5 combines with J gene TRBJ2-7; D uncertain. Trimming removed 0 bases at V and 2 bases at J, with 8 bases between. The CDR3 loop spans 14 amino acids. Germline CDR1 and CDR2: MNHEY and SVGAGI.

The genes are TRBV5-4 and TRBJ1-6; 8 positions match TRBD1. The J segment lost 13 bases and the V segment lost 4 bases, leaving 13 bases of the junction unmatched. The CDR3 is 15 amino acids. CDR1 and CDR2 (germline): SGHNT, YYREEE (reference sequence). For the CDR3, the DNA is TGTGCCAGCAGCGACAGGGGCCGACAGGGGCTCCCCCTCCACTTT. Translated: CASSDRGRQGLPLHF.